This T cell receptor beta chain was observed in a study of spatial heterogeneity in lung cancer (dated by TCRdb to the late 2010s). Turning to the overall study: More beta-chain than alpha-chain transcripts were consistently detected, likely reflecting higher beta-chain transcript abundance. The study quantitatively compared TCR alpha and beta repertoires across multiple tumor regions, matched nontumor lung and blood in non-small cell lung cancer. A strong correlation was found between TCR transcript counts in tumor regions and a T cell transcriptional module score from matched bulk RNA-seq. Both alpha and beta chains were TCR-sequenced in samples taken at surgery, namely 220 tumor regions, 61 to 65 matched nontumor lung samples and approximately 51 PBMC samples. TCR repertoire features were related to nonsynonymous mutation counts determined by whole-exome sequencing of tumor tissue. In the raw uncorrected reads, each unique combination of TCR and UMI appeared on average more than ten times. The paper as a whole reports these results and caveats: Counts of ubiquitous and regional expanded TCRs were found to correlate with counts of ubiquitous and regional nonsynonymous mutations, respectively. The tumor nonsynonymous mutation count correlated with the number of expanded alpha and beta TCRs within the tumor. Additional single-cell paired TCR alpha and beta sequencing was considered necessary to confirm, at a functional level, the hypothesis that regional TCRs recognize regional mutations. TCR-seq was estimated to cover only 6.5% to 9% of tumor T cells for alpha chains and approximately 13% for beta chains.

This clonotype showed up just a few times. Its antigen is currently not known. Per-base qualities were not stored, and no clone one base away is much larger. V and J lose 2 bases and 0 bases, and a span of 5 bases separates them. CDR1 MDHEN and CDR2 SYDVKM were looked up in the germline V gene. The CDR3 holds 14 amino acids from the cysteine to the phenylalanine. Only the CDR3 portion is preserved as DNA: 42 bases, with reading frame beginning at the first base. The library was built by means of 5' RACE. Sequenced on a NextSeq 500. To allow correction of PCR and sequencing errors, the TCR library protocol tagged every TCR cDNA molecule with a unique molecular identifier. Processing in the source paper ran as follows. TCR identification, UMI-based error correction and CDR3 extraction were all carried out with Decombinator tools. Expanded TCRs were defined as those above a frequency of 2 per 1,000, corresponding to the top 1% of the tumor frequency distribution. Expanded tumor TCRs were classed as regional if statistically deemed absent (corrected P<0.05) from at least one tumor region, otherwise ubiquitous. Rényi diversity was computed with the R vegan package after subsampling each repertoire 100 times to 5,000 TCRs. CDR3 similarity networks were built from amino acid triplet string-kernel similarity, connecting CDR3s with pairwise similarity above 0.82. TCRdb reprocessing: public reads trimmed at Q25 with fastp, clones called with MiXCR, in-frame beta chains kept. All rows with the same CDR3 protein become a single entry with the most common DNA and genes. TCRdb, rather than the study authors, made the V and J calls. Recorded for this sample are roughly 28,000 distinct CDR3 sequences; about 7% of them occurred a single time. The ten largest clones capture 24% of the sample.

This specimen's time point label, interpreted: sample taken at primary tumor resection. The donors were about 65 patients from the lung TRACERx cohort who had early-stage, untreated non-small cell lung cancer. Whole RNA extracted from tumor and nontumor lung tissue, or from cryopreserved PBMC samples, was used for TCR sequencing without cell sorting. A patient was chosen for TCR sequencing only when enough RNA was available from at least two tumor regions. Before selection, tumor and adjacent nontumor lung specimens were reviewed by a lung pathologist. The chain links TRBV28 with TRBJ1-3, with the D gene not confidently named. This clonotype was obtained from a male donor with early-stage non-small cell lung cancer. The starting material was lung tumor tissue, obtained at surgery. The CDR3 amino acid sequence is: CASSLHPSGNTIYF. In nucleotides, the sequence is TGTGCCAGCAGTTTACACCCCTCTGGAAACACCATATATTTT. Reference TRBV28 and TRBJ1-3 genes cover what lies past the CDR3, so the full variable domain is DVKVTQSSRYLVKRTGEKVFLECVQDMDHENMFWYRQDPGLGLRLIYFSYDVKMKEKGDIPEGYSVSREKKERFSLILESASTNQTSMYLCASSLHPSGNTIYFGEGSWLTVV.